What follows is one T cell receptor beta chain and its context. The data derive from a study of T-cell memory formation after mild COVID-19. TCRdb redid the calling of the 5' RACE reads with MiXCR, one entry per CDR3 protein. The table lists about 320,000 distinct CDR3 sequences, 14% of them singletons. V lost 5 bases and J lost 4, with 21 bases in between. Germline lookup yields CDR1 MNHEY and CDR2 SVGEGT. The CDR3 is made up of 16 amino acids. The receptor's source is a man aged 18 to 29 who had mild COVID-19 (a few samples of this study predate the infection). Cell type and time point are not known. The chain recombines TRBV6-2 or TRBV6-3 with TRBJ2-7, with D possibly TRBD2 on 6 matching bases. Material for sequencing was PBMCs or a T cell subset sorted from them (not recorded which). CDR3 nucleotide sequence: TGTGCCAGCAGTCCCCGGGGGACGGTTGTGATGTACGAGCAGTACTTC. Translated: CASSPRGTVVMYEQYF.